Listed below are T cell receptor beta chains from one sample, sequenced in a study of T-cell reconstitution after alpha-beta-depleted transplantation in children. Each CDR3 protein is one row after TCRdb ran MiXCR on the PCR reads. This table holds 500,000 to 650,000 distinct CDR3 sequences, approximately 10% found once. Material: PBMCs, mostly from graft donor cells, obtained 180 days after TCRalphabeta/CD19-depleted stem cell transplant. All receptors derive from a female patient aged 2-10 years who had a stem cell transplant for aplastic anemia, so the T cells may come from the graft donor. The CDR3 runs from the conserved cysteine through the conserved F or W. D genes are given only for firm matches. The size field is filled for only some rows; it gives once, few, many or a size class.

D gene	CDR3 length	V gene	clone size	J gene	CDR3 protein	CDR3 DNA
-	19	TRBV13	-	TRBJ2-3	CASSFRVNSSGKSTDTQYF	TGTGCCAGCAGCTTCAGGGTGAACTCCTCGGGGAAGAGCACAGATACGCAGTATTTT
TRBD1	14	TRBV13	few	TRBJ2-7	CASSLSTGGYEQYF	TGTGCCAGCAGCTTGTCGACAGGGGGCTACGAGCAGTACTTC
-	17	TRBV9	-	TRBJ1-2	CASSSDPVGQGNYGDTF	-
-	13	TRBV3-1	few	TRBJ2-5	CASRAPLLKTQYF	TGTGCCAGCAGAGCACCTTTACTCAAGACCCAGTACTTC
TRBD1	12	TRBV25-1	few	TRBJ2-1	CASSVQGGKQFF	TGTGCCAGCAGTGTACAGGGGGGAAAGCAGTTCTTC
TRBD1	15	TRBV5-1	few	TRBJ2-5	CASSSRQGRQETQYF	TGCGCCAGCAGCTCCAGACAGGGGAGGCAAGAGACCCAGTACTTC
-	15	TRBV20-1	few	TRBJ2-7	CSARVMGRAPYEQYF	TGCAGTGCTAGAGTGATGGGACGGGCTCCCTACGAGCAGTACTTC
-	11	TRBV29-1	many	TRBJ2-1	CSVLQNPRKFF	TGCAGCGTCTTACAGAATCCCAGGAAGTTCTTC
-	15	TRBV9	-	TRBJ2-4	CASSVAGGTKNIQYF	TGTGCCAGCAGCGTAGCGGGCGGGACCAAAAACATTCAGTACTTC
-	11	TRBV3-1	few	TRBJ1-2	CASSQGSGYTF	TGTGCCAGCAGCCAAGGTTCCGGCTACACCTTC
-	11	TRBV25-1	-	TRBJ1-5	CASSGAGPQHF	TGTGCCAGCAGTGGAGCAGGGCCCCAGCATTTT
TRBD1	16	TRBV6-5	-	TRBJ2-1	CASSYSYRGVYNEQFF	TGTGCCAGCAGTTACTCTTACAGGGGCGTCTACAATGAGCAGTTCTTC
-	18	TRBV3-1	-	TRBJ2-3	CASSIRIRAGLPSDTQYF	TGTGCCAGCAGCATACGGATCCGTGCGGGACTCCCGTCAGATACGCAGTATTTT
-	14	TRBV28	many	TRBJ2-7	CASSLDALGDGQYF	TGTGCCAGCAGTTTAGACGCCCTGGGGGACGGTCAGTACTTC
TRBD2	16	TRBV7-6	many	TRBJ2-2	CASSLVRAGDTGELFF	TGTGCCAGCAGCTTAGTTCGAGCGGGAGACACCGGGGAGCTGTTTTTT
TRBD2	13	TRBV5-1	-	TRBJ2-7	CASAPGLANKQYF	TGCGCCAGCGCTCCGGGACTAGCAAACAAGCAGTACTTC
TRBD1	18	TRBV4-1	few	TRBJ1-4	CASSQDQMDRTFNEKLFF	TGCGCCAGCAGCCAAGATCAGATGGACAGGACATTTAATGAAAAACTGTTTTTT
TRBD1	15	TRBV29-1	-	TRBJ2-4	CSTSPGQGAGDSQYF	TGCAGCACCTCACCGGGACAGGGGGCAGGAGACAGTCAGTACTTC
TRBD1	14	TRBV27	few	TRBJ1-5	CASSLRQGVQPQHF	TGTGCCAGCAGTTTAAGACAGGGGGTTCAGCCCCAGCATTTT
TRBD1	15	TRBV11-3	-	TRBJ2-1	CASSPGRGTYNEQFF	TGTGCCAGCAGCCCCGGCAGGGGGACCTACAATGAGCAGTTCTTC
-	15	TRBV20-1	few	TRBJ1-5	CSAGKMPPGGQPQHF	TGCAGTGCTGGAAAGATGCCTCCGGGGGGTCAGCCCCAGCATTTT
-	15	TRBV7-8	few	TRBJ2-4	CASSLEISSYNEQYF	TGTGCCAGTAGTCTAGAGATATCGTCCTACAATGAGCAGTACTTC
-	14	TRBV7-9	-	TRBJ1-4	CASSLAGNNEKLFF	TGTGCCAGCAGCTTAGCGGGAAACAATGAAAAACTGTTTTTT
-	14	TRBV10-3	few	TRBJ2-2	CAIFGGLQTGELFF	TGTGCCATCTTCGGGGGTCTTCAAACCGGGGAGCTGTTTTTT
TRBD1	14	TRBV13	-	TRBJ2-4	CASSLGGQGAIKYF	TGTGCCAGCAGCTTAGGAGGACAGGGGGCGATTAAATACTTC
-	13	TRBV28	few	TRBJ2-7	CASHDGNRIEQYF	TGTGCCAGCCACGATGGAAACCGTATCGAGCAGTACTTC
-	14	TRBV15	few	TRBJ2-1	CATSRDKGGYEQFF	TGTGCCACCAGCAGAGATAAGGGGGGCTATGAGCAGTTCTTC
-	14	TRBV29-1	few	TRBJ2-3	CSVEGIGGSDTQYF	TGCAGCGTCGAGGGGATTGGAGGGTCAGATACGCAGTATTTT
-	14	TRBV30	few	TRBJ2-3	CAWSQGGFTDTQYF	TGTGCCTGGAGCCAAGGTGGCTTCACAGATACGCAGTATTTT
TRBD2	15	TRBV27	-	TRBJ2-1	CASSSASGRGNEQFF	TGTGCCAGCAGTTCAGCTAGCGGGAGGGGCAATGAGCAGTTCTTC
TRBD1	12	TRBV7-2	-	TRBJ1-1	CASSLETGGAFF	TGTGCCAGCAGCTTAGAGACAGGGGGTGCTTTCTTT
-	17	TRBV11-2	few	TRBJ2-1	CASSTVERTYSYNEQFF	TGTGCCAGCAGCACCGTCGAGCGGACCTACTCCTACAATGAGCAGTTCTTC
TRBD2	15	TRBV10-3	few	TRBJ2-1	CAISVGPSGSDEQFF	TGTGCCATCAGTGTGGGGCCTAGCGGGAGCGATGAGCAGTTCTTC
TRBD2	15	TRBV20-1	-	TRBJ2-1	CSGGTSGRAYNEQFF	TGCAGTGGGGGTACCAGCGGGAGGGCCTACAATGAGCAGTTCTTC
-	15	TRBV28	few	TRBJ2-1	CASSLSAGPYNEQFF	TGTGCCAGCAGTTTATCGGCAGGGCCTTACAATGAGCAGTTCTTC
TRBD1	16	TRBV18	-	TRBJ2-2	CASSPVQGSNTGELFF	TGTGCCAGCTCACCAGTACAGGGGTCGAACACCGGGGAGCTGTTTTTT
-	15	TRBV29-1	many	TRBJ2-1	CSVEVGTRPWNEQFF	TGCAGCGTTGAAGTTGGGACACGGCCTTGGAATGAGCAGTTCTTC
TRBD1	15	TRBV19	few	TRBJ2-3	CASIPGQAYTDTQYF	TGTGCCAGTATTCCGGGACAGGCTTACACAGATACGCAGTATTTT
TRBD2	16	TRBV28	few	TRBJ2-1	CASSAYLAGDYNEQFF	TGTGCCAGCAGTGCCTACCTAGCGGGAGACTACAATGAGCAGTTCTTC
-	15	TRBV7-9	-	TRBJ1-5	CASSLDQGGNQPQHF	TGTGCCAGCAGCTTAGACCAGGGCGGGAATCAGCCCCAGCATTTT
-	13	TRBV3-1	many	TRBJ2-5	CASSQQGQETQYF	TGTGCCAGCAGCCAGCAGGGGCAAGAGACCCAGTACTTC
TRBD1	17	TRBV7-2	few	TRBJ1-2	CASSLRDRVPPNYGYTF	TGTGCCAGCAGCTTAAGGGACAGGGTACCGCCTAACTATGGCTACACCTTC
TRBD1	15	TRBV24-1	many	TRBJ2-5	CATSVYRGTQETQYF	TGTGCCACCAGTGTCTACAGGGGGACCCAAGAGACCCAGTACTTC
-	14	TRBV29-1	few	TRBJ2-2	CSVNDSPGTGELFF	TGCAGCGTCAATGATAGCCCAGGGACCGGGGAGCTGTTTTTT
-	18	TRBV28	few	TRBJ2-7	CASSLSSLGVRLRVEQYF	TGTGCCAGCAGTTTATCCTCCTTAGGGGTCCGCCTAAGGGTCGAGCAGTACTTC
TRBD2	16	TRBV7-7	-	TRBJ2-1	CASSLAGGFVGNEQFF	TGTGCCAGCAGCTTAGCGGGAGGGTTTGTGGGGAATGAGCAGTTCTTC
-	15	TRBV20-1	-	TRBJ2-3	CSARDPNDPTDTQYF	TGCAGTGCTCGAGACCCCAACGATCCAACAGATACGCAGTATTTT
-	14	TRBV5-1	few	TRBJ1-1	CASSGDSTNTEAFF	TGCGCCAGCAGCGGAGACTCGACTAACACTGAAGCTTTCTTT